The TCR beta chain under discussion was sequenced for a study of cytomegalovirus exposure and HLA in healthy donors. General observations from the study: Within the 120 validation repertoires, first-cohort TCR clusters tended to co-occur, according to a later analysis. In vitro testing confirmed a few CMV-associated chains as specific for CMV antigens. Most TCR sequences showed up rarely, but some public TCRs showed up in many donors.

With regard to this clone: Its antigen is currently unknown.

Only in-frame clones appear in the TCRdb table, and some are missing; sequencing was by immunoSEQ multiplex PCR. The sample yields 90,000 to 110,000 clones, approximately 90% seen once. CDR1 is SGHTS and CDR2 is YDEGEE in the germline V gene. The CDR3 has 16 amino acids. Deletions cut 5 bases from V and 6 bases from J, with 20 bases between. The sequenced sample was PBMCs. The origin of this receptor is a woman younger than 35 in good health and CMV-seropositive. The gene calls are TRBV5-8 and TRBJ2-2; tentatively, D is TRBD1 (6 bases). The CDR3 spells CASSPRGRGGSGELFF. DNA of the CDR3: TGTGCCAGCAGTCCCAGGGGTCGCGGCGGCTCCGGGGAGCTGTTTTTT.